This TCR beta chain was captured in a study of tumor-infiltrating lymphocytes in primary liver carcinoma. This clonotype showed up just once. Its target is unknown. Relative to the germline gene, one junction end is altered; a read error may explain this. The CDR3 is 15 amino acids. In germline, CDR1 is MNHNS, CDR2 SASEGT. Findings and limits, study-wide: Tumors had a top-250-clone fraction that was significantly higher than blood (p = 0.039).

Priming with a constant-region primer yielded TCR beta cDNA from 400 to 500 ng total RNA. A slightly modified ARM-PCR protocol with three nested multiplex PCR rounds produced these TCR beta libraries. TRBV1-TRBV30 forward primers and a C-beta reverse primer were used in the first two PCR rounds, which each ran for nine to ten cycles. TCRdb called the multiplex PCR reads again in MiXCR, with one record for every CDR3 protein. The data show 45,000 to 65,000 distinct CDR3 sequences, around 77% seen once. Extraction of RNA together with DNA used about 17-31 mg of unsorted bulk tissue. Each participant had primary liver carcinoma, and surgical resection was the treatment.

Sequences were obtained from liver tumor tissue from sampling region 5. Subset meaning: tumor region T5, tumor centre. The chain is built from TRBV6-1 and TRBJ1-2; possible D gene TRBD1, 5 bases. This sequence originates from a man aged 35-49 years with primary liver carcinoma and hepatitis B virus infection. This CDR3 reads CTSSEIRDGDYGYTF. CDR3 DNA sequence: TGTACCAGCAGTGAAATAAGGGATGGGGACTATGGTTACACCTTC.